This T cell receptor (beta chain) was identified during a study of blood T cell repertoires in COVID-19 (dated by TCRdb to between 2020 and 2021). Some background on the complete study: Samples from collaborators originated in the United States, Italy and Spain and spanned both the acute and convalescent phases of COVID-19. HLA class I and class II types, where available, came from metadata supplied by the sample provider rather than from assay-based typing. The repertoires were released in a freely available public database intended as a resource for research on the immune response to SARS-CoV-2. The sample metadata nearly always contained a de-identified subject ID, COVID-19 status, age in years and sex. The material from the prospective study consisted of cDNA or gDNA derived from T cells, B-cell-depleted T cells, or PBMCs. Samples came from the ongoing ImmuneRACE study (first 160 participants) plus 1,254 subjects from 6 global collaborators. Subjects who had been exposed to COVID-19, were actively infected with it, or had recovered from it provided the deeply sampled blood TCRbeta repertoires that made up the dataset.

Overall study outcomes, separate from this receptor: How much clinical and demographic metadata was included differed by source and by participant, and the metadata was provided uncurated.

TCRbeta CDR3 regions were amplified from genomic DNA using the immunoSEQ Assay, a bias-controlled multiplex PCR. From the authors' description of their analysis: Within the assay, amplification of reference gene primers was used to estimate how many nucleated cells each sample contained. To quantify the absolute abundance of each unique TCRbeta CDR3 rearrangement, sequence reads were collapsed and filtered. For each sample, productive Simpson clonality was calculated by taking the square root of Simpson's diversity index across productive rearrangements. TCRdb took this table from immuneACCESS and kept in-frame rearrangements with V and J called. Such tables lack part of the clones; where checked against another copy, unresolved V genes explain under half of the gap, and the rest is unexplained. The DNA was the basis for D and trimming; V, J and clone size are from that table. This sample lists 170,000 or so clones; approximately 86% were detected once. The top ten hold 2.7% of the sample.

Collaborating institutions collected whole blood in K2EDTA tubes following their own protocols. For TCRbeta analysis, collaborators shipped samples as frozen whole blood, isolated PBMCs, or DNA extracted from either of those sample types. About this clone: Its antigen target is currently unknown. Base qualities are not provided; no much larger clone lies one nucleotide away.

CDR1 is given as LGHDT and CDR2 as YNNKEL, both from the germline V gene (reference sequence). V loses 4 bases at its end and J loses 2 bases; junction bases beyond the gene matches: 4. Including the terminal cysteine and phenylalanine, the CDR3 comprises 15 residues. Here the CDR3 DNA is all that survives: 45 bases in frame from base 1. Recombination linked TRBV3-1 (or the pseudogene TRBV3-2) to TRBJ2-1, with 8 junctional bases fitting TRBD1. The material sequenced was peripheral blood. The source is a man aged 35 to 55 with active or convalescent COVID-19. The sequenced DNA: TGTGCCAGCAGCCCAGGGGGCCGTACCTACAATGAGCAGTTCTTC. This encodes CASSPGGRTYNEQFF.